Given below is one TCR beta chain in context. What this receptor recognizes is not known. No much larger clone exists at a distance of one base, and base qualities are not known. Donors formed part of the validation cohort, which comprised about 120 subjects and was distinct from the first cohort of 690 or so subjects. This entry comes from a study of cytomegalovirus exposure and HLA in healthy donors (dated by TCRdb to 2016 to 2017). The study in broad terms: According to a later analysis, one platform produced both the roughly 120 validation repertoires and the approximately 660 repertoires of the first cohort. The study combined high-throughput TCR immunosequencing, statistical association of individual TCRs with disease status, and machine learning to predict cytomegalovirus infection status. The aim of the study was to test whether cataloging public T cell receptors could identify signatures of past pathogen exposure. A separate validation cohort of approximately 120 different subjects was used in addition to the roughly 670-subject first cohort.

Receptors were amplified or captured by the immunoSEQ multiplex PCR assay. Under the source paper's analysis protocol: A statistical classification framework was developed to diagnose cytomegalovirus status using the catalog of TCR beta chain sequences. TCRdb's version of the immuneACCESS table is confined to in-frame rearrangements and falls short of the full clone set. An unresolved V gene accounts for under half of the shortfall where checked; the remainder is of unknown origin. V and J calls and clone size are copied from that table; D and trimming were computed from the DNA. The sample contains 150,000 to 200,000 clones, roughly 84% of them found a single time. 10% of the sample is in the top ten clones. There are 12 amino acids in the CDR3, from cysteine to phenylalanine inclusive. Just CDR3 DNA is preserved here, 36 bases in frame from base 1. CDR1 and CDR2 (MDHEN, SYDVKM) derive from the germline V gene.

What the study reported, not specific to this receptor: In vitro tests confirmed that three of the cytomegalovirus-associated TCR beta chains recognize cytomegalovirus antigens. In a later analysis, TCRs clustered in the first cohort were found to also tend to co-occur in the 120 or so validation repertoires, with 94% of cluster scores above 0. While some public TCRs were present in many individuals, most TCR sequences turned up only very rarely across donors. The study gave a list of some 150 TCR beta chains associated with cytomegalovirus. Cytomegalovirus status was reported to be diagnosed by the classifier with high specificity and sensitivity in both the original and validation cohorts. The authors suggested that the approach could potentially be generalized to other disease states and immunological phenotypes. A later analysis lacked HLA typing for the validation cohort, so it scored co-occurrence in that cohort across all 120 repertoires.

This clonotype was sampled from a man aged 30 to 39 in good health and CMV-seropositive. The chain was built from TRBV28 and TRBJ1-5, with no D gene named confidently. Specimen: PBMCs. The nucleotide sequence is given as TGTGCTGAGGGTTATAGCAATCAGCCCCAGCATTTT. Translated, it gives CAEGYSNQPQHF.